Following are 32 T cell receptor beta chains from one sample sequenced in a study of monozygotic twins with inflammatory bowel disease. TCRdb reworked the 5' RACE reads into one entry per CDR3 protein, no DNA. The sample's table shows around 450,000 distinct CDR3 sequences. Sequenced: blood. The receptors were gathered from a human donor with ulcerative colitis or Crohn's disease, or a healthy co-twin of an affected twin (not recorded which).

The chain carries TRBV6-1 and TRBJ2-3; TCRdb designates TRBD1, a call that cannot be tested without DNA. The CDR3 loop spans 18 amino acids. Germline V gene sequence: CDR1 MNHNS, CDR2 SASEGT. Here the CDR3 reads CASSENPLGTTSTDTQYF.

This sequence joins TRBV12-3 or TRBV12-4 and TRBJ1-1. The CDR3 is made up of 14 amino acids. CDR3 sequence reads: CASSLSGVKNEAFF.

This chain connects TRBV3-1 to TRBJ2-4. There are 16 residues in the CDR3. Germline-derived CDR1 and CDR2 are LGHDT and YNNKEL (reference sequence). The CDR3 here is CASSQEWKRAKNIQYF. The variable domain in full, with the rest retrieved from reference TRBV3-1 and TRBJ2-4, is DTAVSQTPKYLVTQMGNDKSIKCEQNLGHDTMYWYKQDSKKFLKIMFSYNNKELIINETVPNRFSPKSPDKAHLNLHINSLELGDSAVYFCASSQEWKRAKNIQYFGAGTRLSVL.

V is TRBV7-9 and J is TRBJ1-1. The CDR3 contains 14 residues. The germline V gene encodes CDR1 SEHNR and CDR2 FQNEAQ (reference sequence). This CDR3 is CASSLAGDNTEAFF.

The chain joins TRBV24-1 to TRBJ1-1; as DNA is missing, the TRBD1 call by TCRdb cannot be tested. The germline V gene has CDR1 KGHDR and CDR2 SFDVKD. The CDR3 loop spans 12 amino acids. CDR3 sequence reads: CATSDRQGEAFF.

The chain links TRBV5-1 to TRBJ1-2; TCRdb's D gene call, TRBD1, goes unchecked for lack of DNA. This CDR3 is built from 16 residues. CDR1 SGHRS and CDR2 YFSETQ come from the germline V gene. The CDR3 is CASSRQSYGESDGYTF. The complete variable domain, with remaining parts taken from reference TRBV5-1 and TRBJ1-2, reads KAGVTQTPRYLIKTRGQQVTLSCSPISGHRSVSWYQQTPGQGLQFLFEYFSETQRNKGNFPGRFSGRQFSNSRSEMNVSTLELGDSALYLCASSRQSYGESDGYTFGSGTRLTVV.

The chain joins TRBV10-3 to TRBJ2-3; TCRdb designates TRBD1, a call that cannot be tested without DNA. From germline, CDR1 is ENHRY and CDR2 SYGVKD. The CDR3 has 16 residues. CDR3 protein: CAISESVVGGEDTQYF.

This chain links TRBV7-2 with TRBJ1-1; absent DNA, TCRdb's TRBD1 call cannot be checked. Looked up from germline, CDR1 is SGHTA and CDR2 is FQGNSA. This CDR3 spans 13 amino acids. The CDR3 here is CASSLGRAHGAFF.

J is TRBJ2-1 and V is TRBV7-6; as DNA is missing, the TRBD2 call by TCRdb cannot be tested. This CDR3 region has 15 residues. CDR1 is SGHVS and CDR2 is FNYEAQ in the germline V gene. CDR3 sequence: CASSSPSGRGGEQFF.

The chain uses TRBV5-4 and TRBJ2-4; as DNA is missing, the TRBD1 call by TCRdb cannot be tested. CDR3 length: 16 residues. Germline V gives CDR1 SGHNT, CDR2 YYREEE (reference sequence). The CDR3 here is CASSRQGPGAKNIQYF.

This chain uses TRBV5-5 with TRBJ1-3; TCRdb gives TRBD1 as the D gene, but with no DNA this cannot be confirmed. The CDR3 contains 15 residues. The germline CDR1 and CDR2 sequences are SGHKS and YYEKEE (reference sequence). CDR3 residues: CASGADSGSGNTIYF.

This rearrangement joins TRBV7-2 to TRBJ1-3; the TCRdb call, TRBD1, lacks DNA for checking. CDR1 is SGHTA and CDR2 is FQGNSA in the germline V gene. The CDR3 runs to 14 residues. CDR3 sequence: CASSATGSGNTIYF.

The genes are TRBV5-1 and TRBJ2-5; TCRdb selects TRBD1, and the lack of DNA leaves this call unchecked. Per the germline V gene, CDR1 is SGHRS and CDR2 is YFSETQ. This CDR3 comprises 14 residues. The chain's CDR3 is CASSLKIGGETQYF. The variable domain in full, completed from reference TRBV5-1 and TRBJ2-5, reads KAGVTQTPRYLIKTRGQQVTLSCSPISGHRSVSWYQQTPGQGLQFLFEYFSETQRNKGNFPGRFSGRQFSNSRSEMNVSTLELGDSALYLCASSLKIGGETQYFGPGTRLLVL.

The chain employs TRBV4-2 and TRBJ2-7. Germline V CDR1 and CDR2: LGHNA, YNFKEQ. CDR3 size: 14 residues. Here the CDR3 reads CASSQEQDTYEQYF.

The CDR3 reads CASSSGQLAKNIQYF. V and J are TRBV12-3 or TRBV12-4 and TRBJ2-4; TCRdb's assignment of TRBD1 cannot be checked, as there is no DNA. The CDR3 spans 15 residues.

The CDR3: CSVSETGGSNQPQHF. The chain uses TRBV29-1 and TRBJ1-5; checking the TCRdb D call of TRBD1 is not possible without DNA. The germline CDR1 and CDR2 sequences are SQVTM and ANQGSEA. This CDR3 is 15 amino acids long.

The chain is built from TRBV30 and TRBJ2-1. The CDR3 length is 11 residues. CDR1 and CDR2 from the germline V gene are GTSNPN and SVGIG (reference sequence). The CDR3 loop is CAWEPSNEQFF.

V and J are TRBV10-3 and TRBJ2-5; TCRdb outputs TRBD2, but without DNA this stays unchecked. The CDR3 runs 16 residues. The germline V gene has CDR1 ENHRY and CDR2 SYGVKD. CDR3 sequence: CAISLTSGDTQETQYF.

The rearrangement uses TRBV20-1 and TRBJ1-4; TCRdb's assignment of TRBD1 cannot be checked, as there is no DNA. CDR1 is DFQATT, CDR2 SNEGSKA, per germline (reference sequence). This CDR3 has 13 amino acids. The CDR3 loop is CSAPGTGSGKLFF.

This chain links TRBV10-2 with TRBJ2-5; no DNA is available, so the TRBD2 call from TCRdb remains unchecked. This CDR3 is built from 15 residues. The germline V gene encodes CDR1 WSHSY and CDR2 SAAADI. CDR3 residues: CASRPTAGGGETQYF.

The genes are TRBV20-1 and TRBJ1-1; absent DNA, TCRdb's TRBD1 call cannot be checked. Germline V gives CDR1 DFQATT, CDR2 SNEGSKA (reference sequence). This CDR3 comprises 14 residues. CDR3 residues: CSARDRGQDHEAFF.

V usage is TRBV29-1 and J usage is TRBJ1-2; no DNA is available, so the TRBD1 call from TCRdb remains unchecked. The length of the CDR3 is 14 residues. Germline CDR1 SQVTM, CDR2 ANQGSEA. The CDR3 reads CSVEMTGANYGYTF.

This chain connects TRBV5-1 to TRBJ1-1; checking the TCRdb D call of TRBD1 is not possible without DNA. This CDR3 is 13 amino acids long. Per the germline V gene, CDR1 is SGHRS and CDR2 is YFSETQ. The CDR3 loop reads CASSLVGATEAFF.

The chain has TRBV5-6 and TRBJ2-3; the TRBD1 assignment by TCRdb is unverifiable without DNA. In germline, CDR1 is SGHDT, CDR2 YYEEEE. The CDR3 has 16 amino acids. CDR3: CASSWDGAVSTDTQYF.

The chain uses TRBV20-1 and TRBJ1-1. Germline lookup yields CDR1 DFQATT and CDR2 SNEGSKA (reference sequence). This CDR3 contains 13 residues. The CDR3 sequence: CSAQQGKNTEAFF.

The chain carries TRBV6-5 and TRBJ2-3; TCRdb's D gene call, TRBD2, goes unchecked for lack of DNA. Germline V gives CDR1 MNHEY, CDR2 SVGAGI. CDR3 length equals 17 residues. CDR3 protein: CASSWLLSGGYTDTQYF.

The CDR3 here is CASSLSPGENYGYTF. V is TRBV5-6 and J is TRBJ1-2; as DNA is missing, the TRBD1 call by TCRdb cannot be tested. From germline, CDR1 is SGHDT and CDR2 YYEEEE. The CDR3 spans 15 residues.

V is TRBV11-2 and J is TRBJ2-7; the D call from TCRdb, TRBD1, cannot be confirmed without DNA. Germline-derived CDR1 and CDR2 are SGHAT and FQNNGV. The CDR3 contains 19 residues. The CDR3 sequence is CASSLGGIGGGQGAHEQYF.

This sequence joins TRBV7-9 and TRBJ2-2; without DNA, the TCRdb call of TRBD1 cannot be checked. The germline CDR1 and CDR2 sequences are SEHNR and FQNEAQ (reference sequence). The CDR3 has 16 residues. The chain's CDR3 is CASSLDRGTRTGELFF.

CDR3: CASTHQGASNQPQHF. This chain joins TRBV2 and TRBJ1-5; absent DNA, TCRdb's TRBD1 call cannot be checked. Germline V CDR1 and CDR2: SNHLY, FYNNEI. CDR3 length: 15 amino acids.

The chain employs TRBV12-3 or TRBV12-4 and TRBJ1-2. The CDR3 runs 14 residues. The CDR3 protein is CASSLSTGIYGYTF.

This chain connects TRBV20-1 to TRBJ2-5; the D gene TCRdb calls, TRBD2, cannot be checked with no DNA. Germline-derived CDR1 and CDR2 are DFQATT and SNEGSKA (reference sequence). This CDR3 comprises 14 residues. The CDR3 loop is CSAHSGRAGETQYF.